The source of this TCR beta chain is a study of blood T cell repertoires in COVID-19. Turning to the study itself: From the United States, Italy and Spain came samples of acute and convalescent COVID-19. PBMCs, B-cell-depleted T cells, or T cells provided the cDNA or gDNA that made up the material.

This CDR3 contains 16 residues. Germline V gene lookup returns CDR1 LNHNV and CDR2 YYDKDF (reference sequence). With 2 bases clipped from V and 7 bases from J, the junction kept 11 bases outside the gene matches. As handled by the study authors: Reference gene primer amplification in the assay estimated nucleated cell counts. The repertoire was sequenced with immunoSEQ multiplex PCR; TCRdb's copy has only in-frame clones and lacks some. The V and J calls and clone size are taken from that table; D and trimming were inferred from the DNA. The sample lists about 63,000 clones; 76% were seen once. This sequence originates from a woman over 75 with acute or convalescent COVID-19. The sequenced sample was peripheral blood. The chain employs TRBV15 and TRBJ2-3; 8 nucleotides align to TRBD1. For the CDR3, the DNA is TGTGCCACCAGCAGACCTTTGGGACAGGCCTCCTATACGCAGTATTTT. Its protein is CATSRPLGQASYTQYF.